One and the same sample provided the 8 T cell receptor beta chains below, sequenced in a study of cytomegalovirus exposure and HLA in healthy donors. PCR involved 60 Vbeta and 13 Jbeta primers. This table comes from immunoSEQ multiplex PCR, and its TCRdb copy is limited to in-frame clones, with some not included. The data contain 60,000 to 70,000 clones, around 78% of them singletons. The sample was PBMCs. The receptors stem from a man between 50 and 59 years old in good health and CMV-seronegative.

This chain uses TRBV5-5 with TRBJ1-1; 9 nucleotides match TRBD1. V was pared by 4 bases and J by 5 bases, with 12 bases of the junction left unmatched. Germline CDR1 reads SGHKS; CDR2 reads YYEKEE (reference sequence). The CDR3 spans 16 residues. CDR3 nucleotide sequence: TGTGCCAGCAGCGACCGGGACAGGGTTCGGATGACTGAAGCTTTCTTT. Amino acid sequence: CASSDRDRVRMTEAFF. Together with reference TRBV5-5 and TRBJ1-1, the CDR3 gives the full variable domain: DAGVTQSPTHLIKTRGQQVTLRCSPISGHKSVSWYQQVLGQGPQFIFQYYEKEERGRGNFPDRFSARQFPNYSSELNVNALLLGDSALYLCASSDRDRVRMTEAFFGQGTRLTVV.

The genes are TRBV5-8 and TRBJ1-2, with 7 nucleotides matching TRBD1. Germline CDR1 SGHTS, CDR2 YDEGEE. V lost 3 bases to trimming and J lost 2 bases; unmatched junction nucleotides: 4. The CDR3 extends over 14 amino acids. Written as DNA, the CDR3 is TGTGCCAGCAGCTGGGGACAGAAAAACTATGGCTACACCTTC. Translating it yields CASSWGQKNYGYTF.

This clone was detected only once. This chain joins TRBV5-1 and TRBJ2-6, with a tentative D call TRBD1 (6 bases). Germline CDR1 is SGHRS and CDR2 is YFSETQ. The CDR3 sequence is 18 residues long. Trimming took 0 bases from V and 2 from J, leaving 15 bases between them. The CDR3 sequence: CASSLGGGGETGANVLTF. CDR3 DNA sequence: TGCGCCAGCAGCTTGGGGGGTGGGGGCGAGACTGGGGCCAACGTCCTGACTTTC.

The chain joins TRBV18 to TRBJ1-1; no firm D call. The ends were cut back, 3 bases at V and 3 bases at J, with 8 bases in the middle. Germline V gives CDR1 KGHSH, CDR2 LQKENI. This CDR3 is 13 amino acids long. The CDR3 is CASSPERYTEAFF. The CDR3 nucleotides are TGTGCCAGCTCACCGGAGAGATACACTGAAGCTTTCTTT.

V gene TRBV7-2 combines with J gene TRBJ2-3; 7 positions agree with TRBD1. Germline CDR1 SGHTA, CDR2 FQGNSA. The CDR3 has 15 residues. The V and J ends lost 6 bases and 2 bases, in that order; junction bases with no gene match: 8. The CDR3 DNA sequence: TGTGCCAGCAGTCCCTGGGGACAGATCACAGATACGCAGTATTTT. This codes for CASSPWGQITDTQYF.

The V gene is TRBV6-6, the J gene TRBJ2-5; D might be TRBD1 (5 bases). The ends were cut back, 0 bases at V and 3 bases at J, with 11 bases in the middle. Germline CDR1 reads MNHNY; CDR2 reads SVGAGI (reference sequence). CDR3 length equals 15 residues. The CDR3 is CASSYSGLGEETQYF. CDR3 sequence (DNA): TGTGCCAGCAGTTACTCCGGTTTAGGGGAAGAGACCCAGTACTTC.

The V call is TRBV6-5, the J call TRBJ1-1; 8 bases match TRBD1. Losses at the gene ends were 5 bases for V and 3 bases for J; bases not matched to a gene: 5. Germline CDR1 and CDR2: MNHEY and SVGAGI. The CDR3 is 14 amino acids. The CDR3 DNA follows: TGTGCCAGCAGTGAACCCAGGGGGCACACTGAAGCTTTCTTT. Translated: CASSEPRGHTEAFF.

This clone was picked up a small number of times. The V call is TRBV4-3, the J call TRBJ2-1; 7 nucleotides align to TRBD2. This CDR3 contains 15 residues. Looked up from germline, CDR1 is LGHNA and CDR2 is YSLEER. With V trimmed by 4 bases and J by 2 bases, 5 bases remained unmatched. The CDR3 reads CASSPLAVPYNEQFF. CDR3 bases: TGCGCCAGCAGCCCCCTAGCGGTCCCCTACAATGAGCAGTTCTTC.